The 8 T cell receptor beta chains in this list originate from one sample, sequenced in a study of CD8 T cells in Susac syndrome. With random hexamers, 0.5 to 1 ug RNA was reverse transcribed. MiXCR, run by TCRdb on the immunoSEQ multiplex PCR reads, gives a single entry per CDR3 protein. Of roughly 150,000 distinct CDR3 sequences listed, about 90% were seen once; the top ten hold approximately 0.073%. The specimen was CD4+ T cells from PBMCs. The receptor set was obtained from a human donor in good health.

This rearrangement joins TRBV28 to TRBJ2-7; D might be TRBD1 (6 bases). The germline V gene encodes CDR1 MDHEN and CDR2 SYDVKM. This CDR3 contains 12 residues. V dropped 5 bases and J dropped 2 bases, with 7 bases sitting between them. CDR3 protein: CASSHRAYEQYF. The CDR3 DNA reads as TGTGCCAGCAGTCACAGGGCCTACGAGCAGTACTTC.

This clonotype occurred once. This chain connects TRBV20-1 to TRBJ2-5; 12 bases fit TRBD2. Germline V gene sequence: CDR1 DFQATT, CDR2 SNEGSKA (reference sequence). The CDR3 runs 16 residues. V shed 4 bases, J shed 5 bases, and the junction held 11 bases outside the gene matches. This CDR3 is CSAMGLAGSTRETQYF. The CDR3 region has the DNA TGCAGTGCTATGGGACTAGCGGGCTCCACTCGGGAGACCCAGTACTTC.

The V and J genes are TRBV28 and TRBJ2-7; no definite D call. Between the trimmed V and J ends, which lost 3 bases and 3 bases, there was a span of 6 bases. The CDR3 is 12 residues long. Germline CDR1 MDHEN, CDR2 SYDVKM. The CDR3 DNA is TGTGCCAGCAGTTTTTCAGACTACGAGCAGTACTTC. It encodes CASSFSDYEQYF.

The CDR3 loop is CSASKGTNEKLFF. The CDR3 bases are TGCAGTGCTAGTAAGGGGACTAATGAAAAACTGTTTTTT. The V gene is TRBV20-1, the J gene TRBJ1-4, with D possibly matching TRBD1 (5 bases). The CDR3 loop spans 13 amino acids. Germline loops: CDR1 DFQATT, CDR2 SNEGSKA (reference sequence). Trimming left V 3 bases short and J 2 bases short, with 7 bases between.

The rearrangement uses TRBV20-1 and TRBJ2-5; 7 bases line up with TRBD1. The CDR3 is 16 amino acids. Germline lookup yields CDR1 DFQATT and CDR2 SNEGSKA (reference sequence). Unmatched junction bases numbered 11, after V lost 0 bases and J lost 4 bases. In nucleotides, the CDR3 is TGCAGTGCTAGAGATTGGGAGAAGGGGGCGGGAGAGACCCAGTACTTC. Protein sequence: CSARDWEKGAGETQYF.

The chain carries TRBV7-9 and TRBJ2-1; the match to TRBD2 covers 11 bases. CDR3 length equals 16 residues. CDR1 is SEHNR, CDR2 FQNEAQ, per germline (reference sequence). The V gene end was trimmed by 4 bases and the J gene end by 0 bases; junction bases not matched to a gene: 2. Written as DNA, the CDR3 is TGTGCCAGCAGCTACGGACTAGCGGGCTCCTACAATGAGCAGTTCTTC. Its translation: CASSYGLAGSYNEQFF.

The chain has TRBV29-1 and TRBJ2-5; D gene unclear. The CDR3 totals 13 residues. Trimming took off 4 bases at V and 3 bases at J, with 12 bases between the two ends. Germline CDR1 SQVTM, CDR2 ANQGSEA. The CDR3 DNA is TGCAGCGTTGGAGGAAGCGCGAAAGAGACCCAGTACTTC. The encoded protein is CSVGGSAKETQYF.

This clonotype showed up just once. The V gene is TRBV28, the J gene TRBJ1-2, with 10 bases fitting TRBD1. V shed 4 bases and J 5 bases; nucleotides not matched to a gene: 16. Germline CDR1 and CDR2: MDHEN and SYDVKM. This CDR3 comprises 18 residues. CDR3 in amino acids: CASSSSWTGGPLGYGYTF. The CDR3 DNA is TGTGCCAGCAGTTCCTCTTGGACAGGGGGGCCCCTGGGGTATGGCTACACCTTC.